This T cell receptor beta chain was observed in a study of T cells after yellow fever vaccination. Study outcomes and limitations: Post-booster reappearance was seen for most primary-vaccination clones (roughly 97% CD4, 80% to 90% CD8). A weaker but faster secondary response was observed, peaking on day 5 versus 15. The CD4 and CD8 compartments had a small share of their clonotypes in common.

The CDR3 covers 14 residues. The germline V gene has CDR1 LGHNA and CDR2 YNFKEQ. Trimming left V 1 base short and J 2 bases short, with 6 bases between. Synthesis of TCR cDNA relied on 5'RACE template switching, which attached a universal primer site and UMIs. MiXCR was run by TCRdb on the 5' RACE reads, yielding one entry per CDR3 protein. This sample has some 300,000 distinct CDR3 sequences, with 7.5% to 9.5% found just once. Ten or more counts support this clonotype. Antigen unknown. The receptor comes from a man in his late teens or twenties who received the YFV17D yellow fever vaccine. The chain carries TRBV4-2 and TRBJ2-1; D is uncertain. Sequencing was performed on CD4+ T cells sorted from PBMCs, taken 5 days after the yellow fever booster vaccination. CDR3 sequence: CASSQAVAYNEQFF. The CDR3 DNA follows: TGTGCCAGCAGCCAAGCCGTCGCCTACAATGAGCAGTTCTTC.